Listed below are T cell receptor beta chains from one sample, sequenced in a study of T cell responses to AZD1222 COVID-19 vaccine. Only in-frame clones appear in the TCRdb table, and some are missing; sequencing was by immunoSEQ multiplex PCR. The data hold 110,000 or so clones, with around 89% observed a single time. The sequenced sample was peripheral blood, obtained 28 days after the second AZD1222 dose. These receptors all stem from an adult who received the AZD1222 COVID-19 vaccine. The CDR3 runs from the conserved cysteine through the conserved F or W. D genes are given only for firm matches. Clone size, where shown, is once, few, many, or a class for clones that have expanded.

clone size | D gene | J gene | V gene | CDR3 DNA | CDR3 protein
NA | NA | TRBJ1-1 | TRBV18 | TGTGCCAGCTCACCCTCCTCAATAAGGGACACTGAAGCTTTCTTT | CASSPSSIRDTEAFF
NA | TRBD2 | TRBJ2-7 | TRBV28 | TGTGCCAGCAGTTTAGCGACTAGCGGGAGAGACGAGCAGTACTTC | CASSLATSGRDEQYF
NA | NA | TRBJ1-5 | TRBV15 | TGTGCCACCAGCAGAGACCGGCAGCCCCAGCATTTT | CATSRDRQPQHF
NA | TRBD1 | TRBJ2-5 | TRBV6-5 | TGTGCCACCCAGACAGGGGGCTCGGGTGAGACCCAGTACTTC | CATQTGGSGETQYF
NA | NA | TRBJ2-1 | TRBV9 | TGTGCCAGCAGCAACCGGGACCGTGGTGGAAATGAGCAGTTCTTC | CASSNRDRGGNEQFF
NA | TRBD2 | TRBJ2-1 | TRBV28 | TGTGCCAGCAACAGTCAAGAAGGGACTAGCGGGACCTATGAGCAGTTCTTC | CASNSQEGTSGTYEQFF
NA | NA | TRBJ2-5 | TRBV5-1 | TGCGCCAGCAAACGGTCCCAGGGCCAAGAGACCCAGTACTTC | CASKRSQGQETQYF
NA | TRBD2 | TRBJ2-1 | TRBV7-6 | TGTGCCAGCAGCTTAGCGGCCGGGACTACCGTAGGAAATGAGCAGTTCTTC | CASSLAAGTTVGNEQFF
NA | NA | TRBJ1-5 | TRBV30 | TGTGCCTGGACCCAGGGAAGGGGCGCAGGACAGCCCCAGCATTTT | CAWTQGRGAGQPQHF
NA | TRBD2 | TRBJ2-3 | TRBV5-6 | TGTGCCAGCAGCCCAAAGGGACTAGCGGATACAGATACGCAGTATTTT | CASSPKGLADTDTQYF
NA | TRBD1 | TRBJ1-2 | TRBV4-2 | TGTGCCAGCAGCCCACTGACAGGGGGGGATGGCTACACCTTC | CASSPLTGGDGYTF
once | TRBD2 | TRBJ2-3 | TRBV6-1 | TGTGCCAGCAGTGAACCTCTAGCGGACACAGATACGCAGTATTTT | CASSEPLADTDTQYF
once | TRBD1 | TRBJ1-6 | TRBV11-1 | TGTGCCAGCAGCTTGACAGGGGGGGATTCACCCCTCCACTTT | CASSLTGGDSPLHF
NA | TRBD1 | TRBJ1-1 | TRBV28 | TGTGCCAGCAGTTCAGGACAGGGGGGGAGGACTGAAGCTTTCTTT | CASSSGQGGRTEAFF
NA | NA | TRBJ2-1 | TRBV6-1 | TGTGCCAGCAGTGGCGCCCGATGGAGGAACGACAATGAGCAGTTCTTC | CASSGARWRNDNEQFF
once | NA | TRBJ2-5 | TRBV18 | TGTGCCAGCTTAAACCCGGGGGGCGCAGAGCAACAAGAGACCCAGTACTTC | CASLNPGGAEQQETQYF
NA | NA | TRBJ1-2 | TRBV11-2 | TGTGCCAGCAGCGGCCTTGGGGCCCATGGCTACACCTTC | CASSGLGAHGYTF
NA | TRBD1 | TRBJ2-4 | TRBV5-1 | TGCGCCAGCAGCATGGACAGGGGATTGGGGGCCAAAAACATTCAGTACTTC | CASSMDRGLGAKNIQYF
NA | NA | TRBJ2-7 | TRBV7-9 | TGTGCCAGCAGCCCGACAGGCTCCTACGAGCAGTACTTC | CASSPTGSYEQYF
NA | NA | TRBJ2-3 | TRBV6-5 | TGTGCCAGCAGCAACCTGGGGGGTGATACGCAGTATTTT | CASSNLGGDTQYF
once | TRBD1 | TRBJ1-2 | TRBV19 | TGTGCCAGTAGTATAGAGGGGACAGGGACCTATGGCTACACCTTC | CASSIEGTGTYGYTF
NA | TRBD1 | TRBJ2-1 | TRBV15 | TGTGCCACCAGCAGAGATTCAAGTGACAGGGATTTTTTACAGTTCTTC | CATSRDSSDRDFLQFF
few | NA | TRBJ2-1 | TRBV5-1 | TGCGCCAGCTACGGGGGAGAGAGCTACAATGAGCAGTTCTTC | CASYGGESYNEQFF
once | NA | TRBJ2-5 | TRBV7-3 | TGTGCCAGCACCCCAGGGCGGGACAGTCAAGAGACCCAGTACTTC | CASTPGRDSQETQYF
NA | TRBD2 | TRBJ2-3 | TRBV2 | TGTGCCAGCAGTGAAGTGTCTAGCGGGAGTCTAGATACGCAGTATTTT | CASSEVSSGSLDTQYF
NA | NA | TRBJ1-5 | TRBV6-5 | TGTGCCAGCAGACCCTGGGGCGGGGTGAATCAGCCCCAGCATTTT | CASRPWGGVNQPQHF
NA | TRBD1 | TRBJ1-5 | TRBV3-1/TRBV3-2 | TGTGCCAGCAGCCAAGGGCAGGGGGGGGCGTCTCAGCCCCAGCATTTT | CASSQGQGGASQPQHF
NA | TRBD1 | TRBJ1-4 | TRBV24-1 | TGTGCCACACAGGGGATATCTGAAAAACTGTTTTTT | CATQGISEKLFF
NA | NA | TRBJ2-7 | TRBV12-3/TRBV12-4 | TGTGCCAGCAGTTTCCAGGTGTGGCACGAGCAGTACTTC | CASSFQVWHEQYF
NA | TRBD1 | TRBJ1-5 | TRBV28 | TGTGCCAGCAGTGCGGACAGGGGGGTAAGGTCGAGCAATCAGCCCCAGCATTTT | CASSADRGVRSSNQPQHF
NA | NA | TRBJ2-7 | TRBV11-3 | TGTGCCAGCAGCTTAGCCAGGCGCTCCTACGAGCAGTACTTC | CASSLARRSYEQYF